This passage covers 5 T cell receptor beta chains from one sample sequenced in a study of OX40 agonist ivuxolimab in advanced cancers. Only in-frame clones appear in the TCRdb table, and some are missing; sequencing was by immunoSEQ multiplex PCR. The sample yields 40,000 to 45,000 clones, approximately 92% seen once. The sample was CD4+ or CD8+ T cells sorted from blood, taken in a trial of the OX40 agonist ivuxolimab. The source is an adult with an advanced solid tumor such as melanoma, head and neck, liver or kidney cancer.

The chain is built from TRBV7-8 and TRBJ1-3, with a weak D call TRBD1 (5 bases). The V end was cut by 5 bases, the J end by 4 bases, with 12 bases between. The CDR3 contains 14 residues. CDR1 and CDR2 from the germline V gene are SGHVS and FQNEAQ. CDR3 coding DNA: TGTGCCAGCAGCCAAAGGGGTTACGGAAACACCATATATTTT. Translated, it gives CASSQRGYGNTIYF.

This chain joins TRBV11-2 and TRBJ2-3; 7 bases fit TRBD1. Germline trimming cut 2 bases from V and 0 bases from J; bases unmatched to any gene: 2. This CDR3 is 15 amino acids long. Germline V gene lookup returns CDR1 SGHAT and CDR2 FQNNGV. CDR3 nucleotides: TGTGCCAGCAGCTTAACAGGGGCGAGCACAGATACGCAGTATTTT. It encodes CASSLTGASTDTQYF.

The V call is TRBV2, the J call TRBJ2-7, with 8 bases matching TRBD1. With V trimmed by 1 base and J by 0 bases, 5 bases remained unmatched. The CDR3 totals 16 residues. Germline assignment: CDR1 SNHLY and CDR2 FYNNEI. Here the CDR3 DNA reads TGTGCCAGCAGTGAAGTTGGGCAGGGGGCCTCCTACGAGCAGTACTTC. Residues: CASSEVGQGASYEQYF.

The chain has TRBV30 and TRBJ1-6, with D perhaps TRBD1 (5 bases). V gave up 3 bases and J gave up 9 bases, with 9 bases separating them. The CDR3 spans 12 residues. In germline, CDR1 is GTSNPN, CDR2 SVGIG (reference sequence). This chain's CDR3 is CAWSDRGSPLHF. As DNA, the CDR3 is TGTGCCTGGAGCGACAGAGGTTCACCCCTCCACTTT.

V gene TRBV4-3 combines with J gene TRBJ1-3; D not certain. In germline, CDR1 is LGHNA, CDR2 YSLEER. The CDR3 consists of 14 residues. Trimming removed 0 bases at V and 0 bases at J, with 3 bases between. The CDR3 loop reads CASSQDTSGNTIYF. The CDR3 nucleotides read TGCGCCAGCAGCCAAGATACCTCTGGAAACACCATATATTTT.